A selection of T cell receptor beta chains follows, all from one sample in a study of CD8 T cells in ankylosing spondylitis. MiXCR was run by TCRdb on the 5' RACE reads, yielding one entry per CDR3 protein. The sample holds under 300,000 distinct CDR3 sequences, roughly a tenth seen once. The sample was blood, either unsorted or a sorted T cell fraction (not recorded which). The receptors were gathered from a male donor with ankylosing spondylitis or in good health (not recorded which). CDR3s include the opening cysteine and the closing phenylalanine or tryptophan. Each record gives: V gene, clone size, J gene, D gene, CDR3 length, CDR3 protein, CDR3 DNA. The D gene is left open where the match is weak. Clone size is given for some rows only: seen once, a few or many times, or a class if the clone is expanded.

>TRBV20-1|many|TRBJ2-7|TRBD2|15
CSARDGEGMAYEQYF
TGCAGTGCTAGAGATGGGGAGGGAATGGCCTACGAGCAGTACTTC
>TRBV20-1|-|TRBJ2-4|TRBD1|19
CSARVPTGLAKTAKNIQYF
TGCAGTGCTAGAGTCCCGACAGGGTTAGCTAAAACGGCCAAAAACATTCAGTACTTC
>TRBV21-1|-|TRBJ2-2|-|15
CASSKQQGLTGELFF
TGTGCCAGCAGCAAACAACAGGGGCTTACCGGGGAGCTGTTTTTT
>TRBV20-1|many|TRBJ1-4|TRBD1|16
CSAKSDREATNEKLFF
TGCAGTGCCAAGAGTGACAGGGAAGCAACTAATGAAAAACTGTTTTTT
>TRBV20-1|many|TRBJ2-3|-|14
CSARDLSNTDTQYF
TGCAGTGCTAGAGATCTCAGTAACACAGATACGCAGTATTTT
>TRBV29-1|many|TRBJ2-7|TRBD1|13
CSVASGQIYEQYF
TGCAGCGTTGCCTCGGGACAGATCTACGAGCAGTACTTC
>TRBV6-1|many|TRBJ2-2|-|18
CASSEAPTPMRSPGELFF
TGTGCCAGCAGTGAAGCGCCGACCCCTATGCGTTCGCCCGGGGAGCTGTTTTTT
>TRBV6-8|few|TRBJ1-1|-|15
CASSYGGDLNTEAFF
TGTGCCAGCAGTTACGGGGGGGACCTGAACACTGAAGCTTTCTTT
>TRBV10-3|many|TRBJ2-1|TRBD1|15
CAISESRQGAAEQFF
TGTGCCATCAGTGAGTCGCGACAGGGGGCGGCTGAGCAGTTCTTC
>TRBV5-1|-|TRBJ2-1|TRBD1|18
CASSPDRGLLSSYNEQFF
TGCGCCAGCAGCCCCGACAGGGGGCTATTGAGCTCCTACAATGAGCAGTTCTTC
>TRBV3-1|many|TRBJ2-1|TRBD2|16
CASSQGSGRAYNEQFF
TGTGCCAGCAGCCAAGGGAGCGGGAGGGCCTACAATGAGCAGTTCTTC
>TRBV20-1|many|TRBJ2-1|-|12
CSALKGVNEQFF
TGCAGTGCTCTTAAGGGAGTTAATGAGCAGTTCTTC
>TRBV12-3/TRBV12-4|many|TRBJ2-7|TRBD1|13
CATTRTGPSEQYF
TGTGCCACCACGAGGACAGGCCCTAGCGAGCAGTACTTC
>TRBV13|-|TRBJ2-1|TRBD2|15
CASSMVAGPYNEQFF
TGTGCCAGCAGCATGGTAGCGGGGCCCTACAATGAGCAGTTCTTC
>TRBV20-1|many|TRBJ2-5|TRBD1|15
CSARGVDRGLETQYF
TGCAGTGCTAGAGGCGTTGACAGGGGTTTAGAGACCCAGTACTTC
>TRBV5-6|many|TRBJ2-7|-|15
CASSLSGQSSYEQYF
TGTGCCAGCAGCTTGTCGGGACAAAGCTCCTACGAGCAGTACTTC
>TRBV5-1|many|TRBJ2-7|-|14
CASSLARSLEEQYF
TGCGCCAGCAGCTTGGCGCGGAGTCTTGAGGAGCAGTACTTC
>TRBV20-1|-|TRBJ2-5|-|12
CSAGTLLGFQYF
TGCAGTGCCGGGACGTTGTTAGGGTTCCAGTACTTC
>TRBV3-1|many|TRBJ2-7|-|15
CASSQAPGFDYEQYF
TGTGCCAGCAGCCAAGCACCCGGGTTCGACTACGAGCAGTACTTC
>TRBV20-1|few|TRBJ1-5|-|14
CSASKGGAYQPQHF
TGCAGTGCTTCAAAGGGGGGGGCCTATCAGCCCCAGCATTTT
>TRBV5-1|many|TRBJ2-7|TRBD1|13
CASSYRQGYEQYF
TGCGCCAGCAGCTACCGACAGGGCTACGAGCAGTACTTC
>TRBV12-3/TRBV12-4|many|TRBJ2-3|TRBD1|14
CASSPDRGGNTQYF
TGTGCCAGCAGTCCGGACAGGGGAGGAAATACGCAGTATTTT
>TRBV12-3/TRBV12-4|many|TRBJ2-1|-|15
CASRGSGTANNEQFF
TGTGCCAGCAGGGGGAGCGGGACAGCCAACAATGAGCAGTTCTTC
>TRBV3-1|-|TRBJ2-7|-|12
CASSQGTLEQYF
TGTGCCAGCAGCCAAGGGACCCTCGAGCAGTACTTC
>TRBV7-9|-|TRBJ1-1|-|14
CASSPSTGNTEAFF
TGTGCCAGCAGCCCATCGACAGGGAACACTGAAGCTTTCTTT
>TRBV12-3/TRBV12-4|many|TRBJ2-3|-|15
CASSPGHDTTDTQYF
TGTGCCAGCTCACCGGGACACGACACCACAGATACGCAGTATTTT
>TRBV7-9|few|TRBJ1-2|-|12
CASSLAEYGYTF
TGTGCCAGCAGCTTAGCGGAGTATGGCTACACCTTC
>TRBV14|-|TRBJ2-7|-|12
CASSRWDDEQYF
TGTGCCAGCAGCCGATGGGACGACGAGCAGTACTTC
>TRBV20-1|many|TRBJ1-2|-|16
CSAPDRDNLLAYGYTF
TGCAGTGCACCCGACCGGGACAACCTTCTTGCCTATGGCTACACCTTC
>TRBV5-1|many|TRBJ2-1|-|16
CASSLGVAVAYNEQFF
TGCGCCAGCAGCTTAGGGGTAGCGGTCGCTTACAATGAGCAGTTCTTC
>TRBV4-1|-|TRBJ2-3|-|15
CASSRMGAPTDTQYF
TGCGCCAGCAGCCGCATGGGGGCCCCCACAGATACGCAGTATTTT
>TRBV10-3|many|TRBJ2-1|TRBD1|17
CAISVTFEGTDYNEQFF
TGTGCCATCAGTGTCACCTTCGAGGGGACAGACTACAATGAGCAGTTCTTC
>TRBV7-3|many|TRBJ1-5|-|16
CASSLFSINSNQPQHF
TGTGCCAGCAGCTTATTCAGCATCAATAGCAATCAGCCCCAGCATTTT
>TRBV12-3/TRBV12-4|-|TRBJ2-1|TRBD2|15
CASTGTSGEYNEQFF
TGTGCCAGCACCGGGACTAGCGGGGAGTACAATGAGCAGTTCTTC
>TRBV12-3/TRBV12-4|many|TRBJ1-4|TRBD1|15
CASSLNRGNGEKLFF
TGTGCCAGCAGTTTAAACAGGGGGAACGGTGAAAAACTGTTTTTT
>TRBV5-1|many|TRBJ1-4|-|14
CASSLGSTNEKLFF
TGCGCCAGCAGCCTGGGGTCAACTAATGAAAAACTGTTTTTT
>TRBV12-3/TRBV12-4|many|TRBJ2-2|-|16
CASSLAGHFRGGELFF
TGTGCCAGCAGTTTAGCGGGGCACTTCAGGGGCGGGGAGCTGTTTTTT
>TRBV5-5|few|TRBJ2-7|-|16
CASSLSLQDRTYEQYF
TGTGCCAGCAGCTTGTCCTTACAGGACCGGACCTACGAGCAGTACTTC
>TRBV7-9|-|TRBJ2-3|TRBD2|13
CASSLRPREAQYF
TGTGCCAGCAGCTTACGCCCCCGGGAGGCGCAGTATTTT
>TRBV5-1|many|TRBJ2-1|-|13
CASSLVTNNEQFF
TGCGCCAGCAGCTTGGTTACAAACAATGAGCAGTTCTTC
>TRBV20-1|many|TRBJ2-1|-|17
CSARDYLGRADRNEQFF
TGCAGTGCTAGAGATTATTTGGGGCGCGCGGATAGGAATGAGCAGTTCTTC
>TRBV5-1|many|TRBJ2-3|-|14
CASSLSFVTDTQYF
TGCGCCAGCAGCTTAAGTTTTGTCACAGATACGCAGTATTTT
>TRBV24-1|many|TRBJ2-1|TRBD2|17
CATSDLQIGGAYNEQFF
TGTGCCACCAGTGATTTGCAAATCGGGGGGGCGTACAATGAGCAGTTCTTC
>TRBV5-1|-|TRBJ2-5|TRBD2|15
CASSPLAGVQETQYF
TGCGCCAGCAGCCCTCTAGCGGGGGTCCAAGAGACCCAGTACTTC
>TRBV11-2|many|TRBJ2-1|TRBD2|14
CASSSTSGANEQFF
TGTGCCAGCAGTTCAACTAGCGGGGCCAATGAGCAGTTCTTC
>TRBV28|-|TRBJ2-7|TRBD2|14
CASSSPSGTYEQYF
TGTGCCAGCAGTTCCCCTAGCGGGACCTACGAGCAGTACTTC
>TRBV6-1|many|TRBJ1-1|-|12
CASGYRDTEAFF
TGTGCCAGCGGATACAGGGACACTGAAGCTTTCTTT
>TRBV27|many|TRBJ1-2|-|13
CASSKRGPSGYTF
TGTGCCAGCAGTAAGAGGGGACCGTCTGGCTACACCTTC
>TRBV3-1|many|TRBJ2-7|-|12
CASSQESYEQYF
TGTGCCAGCAGCCAAGAGAGCTACGAGCAGTACTTC
>TRBV29-1|many|TRBJ2-3|-|13
CSAEQGPTDTQYF
TGCAGCGCCGAACAGGGTCCCACAGATACGCAGTATTTT
>TRBV25-1|-|TRBJ2-3|TRBD2|15
CASKRTSPSTDTQYF
TGTGCCAGCAAAAGGACTAGCCCTAGCACAGATACGCAGTATTTT
>TRBV20-1|many|TRBJ2-7|-|15
CSARGGQGNPYEQYF
TGCAGTGCTAGGGGTGGGCAGGGGAATCCCTACGAGCAGTACTTC
>TRBV7-8|-|TRBJ2-7|TRBD2|20
CASSLGRTSGSSLGRYEQYF
TGTGCCAGCAGCTTAGGACGGACTAGCGGGAGTAGCTTGGGGCGCTACGAGCAGTACTTC
>TRBV14|-|TRBJ2-7|-|15
CASSLRYDISYEQYF
TGTGCCAGCAGTCTAAGATACGACATCTCCTACGAGCAGTACTTC
>TRBV20-1|many|TRBJ1-3|TRBD1|16
CSARDGDSSSGNTIYF
TGCAGTGCTAGAGACGGGGACAGTTCCTCTGGAAACACCATATATTTT